This TCR beta chain comes out of a study of low-dose radiotherapy and immunotherapy resistance in tumors. Stated time point: after trial treatment. Treatment of the sample: LDRT plus nivolumab, ipilimumab, low-dose cyclophosphamide and aspirin (RACIN trial). The donors' treatment consisted of nivolumab, ipilimumab, aspirin, low-dose cyclophosphamide and low-dose radiotherapy. As a condition of eligibility, patients had advanced solid tumors lacking tumor-infiltrating lymphocytes. Both TCRalpha and TCRbeta chains were reverse transcribed with V-gene-specific primers. TCR amplification ran approximately 20 PCR cycles using constant-region and V-primer adapter primers. mRNA, after isolation, was amplified by in vitro transcription. TCRdb fed the reads into MiXCR, producing one record per CDR3 protein. This table holds tens of thousands of distinct CDR3 sequences, approximately 22% found once. This clonotype came up many times.

This CDR3 has 17 residues. CDR1 and CDR2 from the germline V gene are LNHNV and YYDKDF (reference sequence). The ends were cut back, 0 bases at V and 0 bases at J, with 12 bases in the middle. The sequenced sample was PBMCs, obtained after low-dose radiotherapy plus immunotherapy. This clonotype was obtained from a female donor with ovarian cancer. The chain links TRBV15 to TRBJ2-4; D gene unclear. The CDR3 sequence is CATSRDHRAVAKNIQYF. The CDR3 DNA follows: TGTGCCACCAGCAGAGATCATAGGGCGGTAGCCAAAAACATTCAGTACTTC.